Below, one T cell receptor beta chain is given with its context. Antigen specificity is unknown. This table comes from immunoSEQ multiplex PCR, and its TCRdb copy is limited to in-frame clones, with some not included. The sample consists of about 120,000 clones, over 80% of them appearing once. This sample is part of a study of T cell responses to AZD1222 COVID-19 vaccine. Study information: Pooling was applied to second doses at about 4 or about 12 weeks. Study results and limitations: Most donors were white British, females outnumbered males, and clonal diversity was possibly underestimated. Receipt of two AZD1222 doses was followed by a rise in Spike-specific TCR breadth and depth. Baseline testing showed seropositivity in only a handful of AZD1222 recipients.

This receptor was identified in an adult in good health. Sequencing used peripheral blood, obtained on day 0 of AZD1222 vaccination.

This CDR3 reads CASSYGGRAGELFF. As DNA, the CDR3 is TGTGCCAGCAGTTACGGGGGCAGGGCCGGGGAGCTGTTTTTT. The chain joins TRBV6-7 to TRBJ2-2, with D tentatively TRBD1 (6 bases). TRBV6-7 carries the ORF label, with uncertain function. Trimming cost V 2 bases and J 6 bases, with 10 bases left between them. This CDR3 contains 14 residues.